This T cell receptor beta chain was documented in a study of response to subunit inactivated influenza vaccine. Study-level results: Authors suggested seasonal influenza vaccinations each recruit few new T cells.

TCRdb itself ran the RT-PCR reads through MiXCR, one entry per CDR3 protein. The table lists 450,000 to 550,000 distinct CDR3 sequences, over 25% of them singletons. This clonotype came up many times. Antigen unknown. Germline-derived CDR1 and CDR2 are DFQATT and SNEGSKA (reference sequence). CDR3 length: 14 residues. The V end was cut by 6 bases, the J end by 2 bases, with 14 bases between. The material sequenced was CD4+ T cells sorted from PBMCs, taken 5 days after vaccination. The receptor was isolated from a man between 45 and 60 years old who received an inactivated influenza vaccine. The chain couples TRBV20-1 to TRBJ2-1; D unresolved. CDR3 region: CSASHYSAYNEQFF. The CDR3 DNA follows: TGCAGTGCGAGCCATTACTCTGCCTACAATGAGCAGTTCTTC.